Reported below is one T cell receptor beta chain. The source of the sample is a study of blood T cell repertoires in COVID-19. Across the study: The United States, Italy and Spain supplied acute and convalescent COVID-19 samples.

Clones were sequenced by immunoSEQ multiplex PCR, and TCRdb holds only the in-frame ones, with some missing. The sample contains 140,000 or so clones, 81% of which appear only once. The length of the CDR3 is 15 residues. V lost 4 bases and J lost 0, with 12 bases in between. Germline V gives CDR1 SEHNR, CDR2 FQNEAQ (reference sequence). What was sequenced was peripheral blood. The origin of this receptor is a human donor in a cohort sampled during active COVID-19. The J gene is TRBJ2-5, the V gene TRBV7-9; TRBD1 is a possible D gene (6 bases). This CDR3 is CASSSDRSYQETQYF. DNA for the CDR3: TGTGCCAGCAGCTCCGACAGGAGCTACCAAGAGACCCAGTACTTC.